The TCR beta chain under discussion was sequenced for a study of blood T cell repertoires in COVID-19 (dated by TCRdb to the early 2020s). For the study in its entirety: Samples from collaborators originated in the United States, Italy and Spain and spanned both the acute and convalescent phases of COVID-19. Sample metadata almost always included a de-identified subject ID, COVID-19 status, age in years and sex. The material from the prospective study consisted of cDNA or gDNA derived from T cells, B-cell-depleted T cells, or PBMCs. Where available, HLA class I and class II types were obtained from metadata supplied by the sample provider rather than from assay-based typing. The repertoires were made available in a free public database intended to serve as a resource for research on the immune response to SARS-CoV-2. The dataset comprised deeply sampled blood TCRbeta repertoires from subjects exposed to, actively infected with, or recovered from COVID-19. Samples were obtained from the ongoing ImmuneRACE study (first 160 participants) and from 950 to 1,500 subjects provided by 6 global collaborators. The investigation overall reported the following: The amount of clinical and demographic metadata varied by source and participant and was provided uncurated.

TCRbeta CDR3 regions were amplified from genomic DNA by means of the immunoSEQ Assay, a bias-controlled multiplex PCR. As for the authors' bioinformatics: The number of nucleated cells in each sample was estimated from the amplification of reference gene primers within the assay. Sequence reads were collapsed and filtered to measure the absolute abundance of every unique TCRbeta CDR3 rearrangement. For each sample, productive Simpson clonality was calculated as the square root of Simpson's diversity index over productive rearrangements. The table was pulled from immuneACCESS by TCRdb, which kept in-frame rearrangements only. Such tables lose some clones; where checked, under half of the loss comes from unresolved V genes, and the rest has no known cause. V and J calls and clone size come straight from that table; D and trimming were deduced from the DNA. Counted in this sample were 77,000 or so clones; approximately 74% of them appeared once. Just over 2.5% of the sample is in the top ten clones.

There are 15 amino acids in the CDR3, from cysteine to phenylalanine inclusive. The read is trimmed to its CDR3 DNA, 45 bases read in frame from base 1. Trimming removed 1 base from V and 3 bases from J; the gene matches leave 6 bases unexplained. The germline V gene yields SGHTA for CDR1 and FQGNSA for CDR2. Collaborating institutions collected whole blood in K2EDTA tubes following their own protocols. Collaborator samples were shipped for TCRbeta analysis as frozen whole blood, isolated PBMCs, or DNA extracted from either sample type. There are a few counts of this clone. Its antigen target is currently unknown. Base-call qualities are not available, and no considerably larger clone is one nucleotide away.

This sequence uses TRBV7-2 and TRBJ2-7; 7 of the junction bases match TRBD2. The sequence was obtained from a human donor with acute or convalescent COVID-19. The donor label of this sample is uncertain. Source material: peripheral blood. The CDR3 has the sequence CASSLEGPSGYEQYF. The sequenced DNA: TGTGCCAGCAGCTTAGAAGGGCCTAGCGGCTACGAGCAGTACTTC.